Each of the 9 T cell receptor beta chains below was sequenced from the same sample in a study of cytomegalovirus exposure and HLA in healthy donors. The study ran its PCR with 60 Vbeta and 13 Jbeta primers. Sequenced by immunoSEQ multiplex PCR; TCRdb stores in-frame clones only, minus some. The sample shows about 150,000 clones, around 84% of them seen only once. The sample taken for sequencing was PBMCs. The receptors were sampled from a woman between 18 and 29 years old in good health and CMV-seronegative.

V gene TRBV4-3 combines with J gene TRBJ1-2, with 7 bases that match TRBD1. The CDR3 sequence is 16 residues long. Losses at the gene ends were 0 bases for V and 8 bases for J; bases not matched to a gene: 12. Germline loops: CDR1 LGHNA, CDR2 YSLEER. CDR3: CASSQEYSGGWGGYTF. As DNA, the CDR3 is TGCGCCAGCAGCCAAGAATACTCAGGGGGTTGGGGGGGCTACACCTTC.

The chain combines TRBV6-5 with TRBJ2-5; no reliable D call. Per germline, CDR1 MNHEY and CDR2 SVGAGI. The V end was cut by 0 bases, the J end by 5 bases, with 10 bases between. CDR3 size: 14 residues. DNA of the CDR3: TGTGCCAGCAGTTACTCCCTTCACGGGGAGACCCAGTACTTC. Amino acid sequence: CASSYSLHGETQYF.

The V call is TRBV5-1, the J call TRBJ2-2; a possible D gene is TRBD1 (5 bases). The germline V gene encodes CDR1 SGHRS and CDR2 YFSETQ. Trimming stripped 0 bases from V and 1 base from J, with 13 bases between. This CDR3 is built from 17 residues. CDR3 nucleotides: TGCGCCAGCAGCTTGGGCCCCAGGGCCTTGAACACCGGGGAGCTGTTTTTT. Translated, it gives CASSLGPRALNTGELFF.

In its sample, this clone was seen once. The genes are TRBV7-2 and TRBJ2-3; 7 nucleotides match TRBD2. V shed 3 bases, J shed 2 bases, and the junction held 2 bases outside the gene matches. This CDR3 is built from 14 residues. In germline, CDR1 is SGHTA, CDR2 FQGNSA. The CDR3 protein is CASSFTSATDTQYF. For the CDR3, the DNA is TGTGCCAGCAGCTTTACTAGCGCCACAGATACGCAGTATTTT.

This sequence joins TRBV7-2 and TRBJ2-7; D not resolved. CDR1 is SGHTA, CDR2 FQGNSA, per germline. Deletions cut 0 bases from V and 1 base from J, with 7 bases between. This CDR3 is built from 14 residues. CDR3 sequence reads: CASSLASASYEQYF. In DNA form, the CDR3 reads TGTGCCAGCAGCTTAGCGTCAGCGTCCTACGAGCAGTACTTC.

As DNA, the CDR3 is TGTGCCAGTACCCTTACAGGGTCCCCCAATCAGCCCCAGCATTTT. It yields the protein CASTLTGSPNQPQHF. The chain joins TRBV19 to TRBJ1-5; D possibly corresponds to TRBD1 (6 bases). The CDR3 covers 15 residues. The germline V gene has CDR1 LNHDA and CDR2 SQIVND (reference sequence). Trimming cost V 7 bases and J 3 bases, with 16 bases left between them.

The chain joins TRBV5-6 to TRBJ1-4, with D perhaps matching TRBD1 (6 bases). Germline V gene lookup returns CDR1 SGHDT and CDR2 YYEEEE. Trimming took off 1 base at V and 8 bases at J, with 15 bases between the two ends. The CDR3 has 15 residues. The CDR3 DNA reads as TGTGCCAGCAGCTTGCCCGACAGGAGCGGAGAAAAACTGTTTTTT. Translating it yields CASSLPDRSGEKLFF.

This sequence joins TRBV29-1 and TRBJ2-2, with 10 positions matching TRBD1. The CDR3 runs to 14 residues. CDR1 is SQVTM, CDR2 ANQGSEA, per germline. J was trimmed by 8 bases and V by 6 bases; bases with no gene match: 9. The CDR3 here is CSVLAWTGGGELFF. CDR3 in DNA: TGCAGCGTATTAGCGTGGACAGGGGGAGGGGAGCTGTTTTTT.

The chain combines TRBV2 with TRBJ2-5, with 8 bases matching TRBD1. Trimming removed 5 bases from V and 5 bases from J; junction bases left unmatched: 1. The CDR3 is made up of 12 amino acids. CDR1 and CDR2 (germline): SNHLY, FYNNEI. Here the CDR3 DNA reads TGTGCCAGCAGTAACAGGGGGGAGACCCAGTACTTC. The encoded protein is CASSNRGETQYF. The full variable domain, in which reference TRBV2 and TRBJ2-5 provide the parts outside the CDR3, is EPEVTQTPSHQVTQMGQEVILRCVPISNHLYFYWYRQILGQKVEFLVSFYNNEISEKSEIFDDQFSVERPDGSNFTLKIRSTKLEDSAMYFCASSNRGETQYFGPGTRLLVL.